This TCR beta chain was retrieved from a study of radiotherapy plus CTLA-4 blockade in lung cancer (dated by TCRdb to between 2018 and 2020). Concerning the study at large: Among enrolled patients, about 19% had an objective response and 31% reached disease control.

About this clone: No antigen is known for it. Base qualities are not at hand, and no much larger clone is one base apart.

The study evaluated CTLA-4 blockade (ipilimumab) given together with focal radiation therapy in patients who had chemo-refractory metastatic non-small-cell lung cancer. General conclusions and limits of the study: After treatment with radiotherapy and ipilimumab, TCR clones that originated in tumors expanded in peripheral blood. The strongest predictors of response were reported to be early dynamic shifts in blood T cell clones along with a rise in serum interferon-beta following radiation.

The method behind the library was the immunoSEQ multiplex PCR assay. In its TCRdb copy, this immuneACCESS table keeps in-frame sequences only and misses some clones. Where compared with another copy, unresolved V genes explain less than half of these, and the others have no known cause. Counted in this sample were 32,000 or so clones; under 85% of them appeared once. The leading ten clones occupy around 14% of the sample. V has 0 bases trimmed and J has 5 bases trimmed; junction bases matching no gene number 6. CDR1 is given as SGHRS and CDR2 as YFSETQ, both from the germline V gene. Inclusive of the bounding cysteine and phenylalanine, the CDR3 is 16 residues long. Of the read, only the CDR3 DNA is kept; its 48 bases are in frame from base 1.

This receptor chain uses TRBV5-1 and TRBJ1-1, and TRBD1 aligns with 11 junction nucleotides. The source of this sequence is a human donor with non-small cell lung cancer that progressed on radiotherapy plus ipilimumab. Sequencing was performed on peripheral blood, taken from a patient treated with radiotherapy plus ipilimumab. The DNA sequence follows: TGCGCCAGCAGCTTGGGCGGGACAGGGGGAGTAACTGAAGCTTTCTTT. This gives the protein CASSLGGTGGVTEAFF.